The next 29 T cell receptor beta chains were all read from a single sample in a study of T cells in Graves' hyperthyroidism and ophthalmopathy. TCR beta CDR3 regions were amplified from RNA. Carried out on the TCR CDR3, a first-round RT-PCR used the HTBI primer set. Each CDR3 protein gets one entry after TCRdb re-called the multiplex PCR reads with MiXCR. The sample lists approximately 400,000 distinct CDR3 sequences; around a sixth were seen once. The source material was blood. These receptors were collected from a man between 18 and 35 years old with Graves' ophthalmopathy.

This clonotype has ten or more counts. The gene calls are TRBV11-2 and TRBJ1-3, with D possibly being TRBD1 (6 bases). The CDR3 loop spans 16 amino acids. Germline V gives CDR1 SGHAT, CDR2 FQNNGV. Trimming took off 4 bases at V and 0 bases at J, with 13 bases between the two ends. CDR3 in amino acids: CASSWGGQNSGNTIYF. CDR3 DNA sequence: TGTGCCAGCAGCTGGGGAGGACAGAACTCTGGAAACACCATATATTTT.

This clonotype showed up many times. The rearrangement uses TRBV12-3 or TRBV12-4 and TRBJ2-6; D is unclear. CDR3 length: 15 residues. With 4 bases removed from V and 0 bases from J, the gap between germline ends came to 7 bases. In DNA form, the CDR3 reads TGTGCCAGCAGTTCTCTCCTCTCTGGGGCCAACGTCCTGACTTTC. It translates to CASSSLLSGANVLTF.

The table lists this clonotype with a few counts. V is TRBV7-2 and J is TRBJ2-7; D may be TRBD2 (6 bases). V shed 1 base and J shed 0 bases, with 16 bases lying between them. Germline V gene sequence: CDR1 SGHTA, CDR2 FQGNSA. The CDR3 totals 17 residues. The CDR3 DNA is TGTGCCAGCAGCTTAGAGTGGGGAGGCGAGACCTCCTACGAGCAGTACTTC. It translates to CASSLEWGGETSYEQYF. The full variable domain, completed using reference TRBV7-2 and TRBJ2-7, is GAGVSQSPSNKVTEKGKDVELRCDPISGHTALYWYRQSLGQGLEFLIYFQGNSAPDKSGLPSDRFSAERTGGSVSTLTIQRTQQEDSAVYLCASSLEWGGETSYEQYFGPGTRLTVT.

The chain joins TRBV6-1 to TRBJ2-7, with TRBD1 as a possible D gene (6 bases). Germline values: CDR1 MNHNS, CDR2 SASEGT. Trimming took off 5 bases at V and 6 bases at J, with 20 bases between the two ends. This CDR3 is 15 amino acids long. The CDR3 loop reads CASSPEPEGVAEQYF. The CDR3 nucleotides are TGTGCCAGCAGTCCCGAGCCTGAGGGGGTGGCCGAGCAGTACTTC.

This clonotype was picked up many times. The chain has TRBV7-8 and TRBJ1-1, with TRBD1 identical over 10 bases. This CDR3 spans 15 amino acids. Germline V CDR1 and CDR2: SGHVS, FQNEAQ. V lost 1 base and J lost 4; bases outside the gene matches: 3. In DNA form, the CDR3 reads TGTGCCAGCAGCTTAGTCGGACAGGGGGTCACTGAAGCTTTCTTT. This sequence encodes CASSLVGQGVTEAFF.

This clonotype was found many times. The CDR3 sequence is CASRPSPRTPMNTEAFF. CDR3 nucleotide sequence: TGTGCCAGCAGGCCATCCCCTCGGACACCAATGAACACTGAAGCTTTCTTT. V is TRBV7-9 and J is TRBJ1-1; D might be TRBD1 (5 bases). In germline, CDR1 is SEHNR, CDR2 FQNEAQ (reference sequence). CDR3 length equals 17 residues. Trimming removed 6 bases from V and 0 bases from J, with 20 bases in between.

The table lists this clonotype with a few counts. The J gene is TRBJ1-3, the V gene TRBV3-1; D is possibly TRBD1 (5 bases). This CDR3 region has 15 residues. V gave up 4 bases and J gave up 0 bases, with 10 bases separating them. CDR1 is LGHDT and CDR2 is YNNKEL in the germline V gene (reference sequence). The CDR3 is CASSLTGNSGNTIYF. The CDR3 DNA follows: TGTGCCAGCAGCCTAACAGGAAACTCTGGAAACACCATATATTTT.

Many counts were recorded for this clonotype. The V and J genes are TRBV12-3 or TRBV12-4 and TRBJ2-5, with D perhaps matching TRBD2 (7 bases). Trimming removed 0 bases at V and 5 bases at J, with 10 bases between. The CDR3 runs 14 residues. The CDR3 region is CASSLAGGAETQYF. DNA for the CDR3: TGTGCCAGCAGTTTAGCGGGGGGGGCGGAGACCCAGTACTTC.

This clonotype came up a few times. The chain employs TRBV13 and TRBJ1-6; D is possibly TRBD1 (5 bases). The germline V gene encodes CDR1 PRHDT and CDR2 FYEKMQ (reference sequence). V was pared by 5 bases and J by 4 bases, with 15 bases between. CDR3 length: 16 amino acids. The chain's CDR3 is CASSPGAGGYNSPLHF. CDR3 coding DNA: TGTGCCAGCAGCCCTGGGGCAGGCGGTTATAATTCACCCCTCCACTTT.

The chain combines TRBV18 with TRBJ1-1, with D perhaps matching TRBD1 (5 bases). V lost 0 bases, J lost 11 bases, and 16 bases lay in between. CDR3 length: 14 amino acids. Germline CDR1 reads KGHSH; CDR2 reads LQKENI. The chain's CDR3 is CASSPPTRGLRAFF. As DNA, the CDR3 is TGTGCCAGCTCACCACCAACAAGGGGTCTTCGGGCTTTCTTT.

This clonotype was observed a few times. The chain couples TRBV5-5 to TRBJ2-1; TRBD1 is a possible D gene (5 bases). Germline loops: CDR1 SGHKS, CDR2 YYEKEE (reference sequence). The CDR3 sequence is 11 residues long. Between the trimmed V and J ends, which lost 0 bases and 14 bases, there was a span of 9 bases. The CDR3, as DNA: TGTGCCAGCAGCTTGGGGGCAGGGAAGTTCTTC. As protein: CASSLGAGKFF.

This clonotype appeared a few times. The chain recombines TRBV9 with TRBJ1-1, with 9 bases identical to TRBD1. The trim removed 3 bases at V and 11 bases at J, leaving 8 bases unmatched. This CDR3 spans 13 amino acids. The V gene's germline CDR1 is SGDLS and CDR2 YYNGEE. CDR3 sequence reads: CASSGRDRVGAFF. Here the CDR3 DNA reads TGTGCCAGCAGCGGCCGGGACAGGGTTGGGGCTTTCTTT.

At least ten counts were recorded for this clonotype. CDR3 in DNA: TGTGCCAGCTCACCTCCCGAAGAGACCCAGTACTTC. It codes for CASSPPEETQYF. The chain carries TRBV18 and TRBJ2-5; D uncertain. Germline values: CDR1 KGHSH, CDR2 LQKENI. This CDR3 is built from 12 residues. V was trimmed by 3 bases and J by 3 bases, leaving 5 bases between them.

The chain combines TRBV28 with TRBJ2-3, with TRBD2 matching over 7 bases. Trimming removed 5 bases from V and 0 bases from J; junction bases left unmatched: 5. The germline V gene has CDR1 MDHEN and CDR2 SYDVKM. This CDR3 has 15 amino acids. For the CDR3, the DNA is TGTGCCAGCAGTCGAGCGGGGAGTAGCACAGATACGCAGTATTTT. Translated, it gives CASSRAGSSTDTQYF.

This clonotype was counted ten times or more. The genes are TRBV27 and TRBJ2-1; TRBD1 aligns across 10 bases. The CDR3 is made up of 14 amino acids. CDR1 and CDR2 from the germline V gene are MNHEY and SMNVEV (reference sequence). V dropped 4 bases and J dropped 8; count of bases not matched to a gene: 5. Written as DNA, the CDR3 is TGTGCCAGCAGTTCCGGGACAGGGGCCTATGAGCAGTTCTTC. Its protein is CASSSGTGAYEQFF.

The chain recombines TRBV7-9 with TRBJ1-6, with 9 bases that match TRBD1. V trimming: 7 bases; J trimming: 7 bases; junction bases outside the gene matches: 11. Per the germline V gene, CDR1 is SEHNR and CDR2 is FQNEAQ (reference sequence). This CDR3 is built from 16 residues. In DNA form, the CDR3 reads TGTGCCAGCATCTCCTACAGGGGGCAACAAAATTCACCCCTCCACTTT. It specifies CASISYRGQQNSPLHF. Together with reference TRBV7-9 and TRBJ1-6, the CDR3 gives the full variable domain: DTGVSQNPRHKITKRGQNVTFRCDPISEHNRLYWYRQTLGQGPEFLTYFQNEAQLEKSRLLSDRFSAERPKGSFSTLEIQRTEQGDSAMYLCASISYRGQQNSPLHFGNGTRLTVT.

This clonotype was observed many times. The V call is TRBV10-3, the J call TRBJ2-5; 14 bases map to TRBD2. Losses at the gene ends were 10 bases for V and 4 bases for J; bases not matched to a gene: 11. CDR1 ENHRY and CDR2 SYGVKD come from the germline V gene. CDR3 length: 16 amino acids. The CDR3, as DNA: TGTGCCACCCAGGCCGGGACTAGCGGGGGATCAGAGACCCAGTACTTC. It specifies CATQAGTSGGSETQYF.

This clonotype has only a few counts. This chain uses TRBV2 with TRBJ1-4; no clear D gene. CDR1 and CDR2 from the germline V gene are SNHLY and FYNNEI. This CDR3 spans 15 amino acids. V shed 5 bases and J shed 3 bases, with 13 bases lying between them. This chain's CDR3 is CASSPPDGPNEKLFF. CDR3 DNA: TGTGCCAGCAGTCCCCCGGACGGGCCTAATGAAAAACTGTTTTTT.

This chain joins TRBV10-1 and TRBJ2-3, with D perhaps TRBD1 (6 bases). The CDR3 runs to 16 residues. Trimming took off 0 bases at V and 1 base at J, with 11 bases between the two ends. Germline V gene sequence: CDR1 WNHNN, CDR2 SYGVQD (reference sequence). For the CDR3, the DNA is TGCGCCAGCAGTGAGTCGATGGCAGGGGGCACAGATACGCAGTATTTT. It codes for CASSESMAGGTDTQYF.

This clonotype appeared many times. The chain links TRBV6-5 to TRBJ2-7; 7 bases align to TRBD2. This CDR3 has 15 residues. V shed 2 bases, J shed 0 bases, and the junction held 4 bases outside the gene matches. CDR1 MNHEY and CDR2 SVGAGI come from the germline V gene. CDR3 DNA sequence: TGTGCCAGCAGTTACGGGGCGGGGGACTCCTACGAGCAGTACTTC. It codes for CASSYGAGDSYEQYF.

There are a few counts of this clonotype. The chain recombines TRBV27 with TRBJ1-5; maybe TRBD1 (5 bases). The ends were cut back, 8 bases at V and 6 bases at J, with 14 bases in the middle. The CDR3 is 13 residues long. Germline CDR1 reads MNHEY; CDR2 reads SMNVEV (reference sequence). Here the CDR3 DNA reads TGTGCCAGCGCCCCGGGGCGGGTTCAGCCCCAGCATTTT. This gives the protein CASAPGRVQPQHF.

CDR3: CASSRMVGGDPRYF. The DNA for the CDR3 is TGCGCCAGCAGCCGTATGGTGGGGGGGGACCCTCGGTACTTC. The V call is TRBV5-1, the J call TRBJ2-4; 7 bases fit TRBD2. J gave up 15 bases and V 4 bases, and 16 bases lay outside the gene matches. CDR1 is SGHRS, CDR2 YFSETQ, per germline. This CDR3 has 14 amino acids.

The rearrangement joins TRBV19 to TRBJ1-1; D uncertain. V gave up 5 bases and J gave up 3 bases, with 10 bases separating them. CDR3 length: 13 residues. Germline V CDR1 and CDR2: LNHDA, SQIVND (reference sequence). CDR3 amino acids: CASSWGYDTEAFF. CDR3 nucleotide sequence: TGTGCCAGTAGTTGGGGTTACGACACTGAAGCTTTCTTT.

J is TRBJ2-1 and V is TRBV5-5; 7 bases agree with TRBD1. The germline CDR1 and CDR2 sequences are SGHKS and YYEKEE (reference sequence). CDR3 length: 16 amino acids. With V trimmed by 4 bases and J by 1 base, 8 bases remained unmatched. CDR3 sequence reads: CASSTQGVPSYNEQFF. CDR3 nucleotides: TGTGCCAGCAGCACCCAGGGGGTACCTTCCTACAATGAGCAGTTCTTC. The complete variable domain, with remaining parts taken from reference TRBV5-5 and TRBJ2-1, reads DAGVTQSPTHLIKTRGQQVTLRCSPISGHKSVSWYQQVLGQGPQFIFQYYEKEERGRGNFPDRFSARQFPNYSSELNVNALLLGDSALYLCASSTQGVPSYNEQFFGPGTRLTVL.

This clonotype appeared many times. V and J are TRBV7-3 and TRBJ2-5; the D gene is possibly TRBD1 (5 bases). Germline lookup yields CDR1 SGHTA and CDR2 FQGTGA. The CDR3 extends over 13 amino acids. V was clipped by 4 bases and J by 3 bases, with 9 bases between them. As DNA, the CDR3 is TGTGCCAGCAGCTCGACAGTTAAAGAGACCCAGTACTTC. Its translation is CASSSTVKETQYF.

This chain links TRBV4-1 with TRBJ2-7; D is uncertain. This CDR3 region has 15 residues. CDR1 and CDR2 from the germline V gene are MGHRA and YSYEKL. V dropped 3 bases and J dropped 0 bases, with 12 bases sitting between them. The CDR3 protein is CASSHLVGPSYEQYF. The CDR3 DNA follows: TGCGCCAGCAGCCATCTTGTCGGGCCCTCCTACGAGCAGTACTTC.

The table lists this clonotype with many counts. The chain joins TRBV7-9 to TRBJ1-1; 7 nucleotides align to TRBD1. V lost 5 bases to trimming and J lost 0 bases; unmatched junction nucleotides: 6. Germline values: CDR1 SEHNR, CDR2 FQNEAQ (reference sequence). The CDR3 is made up of 15 amino acids. The CDR3 here is CASSLNRGLNTEAFF. The CDR3 nucleotides are TGTGCCAGCAGCCTTAACAGGGGTTTGAACACTGAAGCTTTCTTT.

This clonotype was seen repeatedly, ten times or more. The rearrangement joins TRBV5-1 to TRBJ2-7; D call uncertain. V was shortened by 1 base and J by 2 bases, with 16 bases between the two germline ends. Germline V gene sequence: CDR1 SGHRS, CDR2 YFSETQ. The CDR3 is 16 residues long. CDR3 in DNA: TGCGCCAGCAGCTTGCGAATCGAAAACCCCGCCTACGAGCAGTACTTC. Protein product: CASSLRIENPAYEQYF.

The V call is TRBV10-3, the J call TRBJ2-3; 10 bases are shared with TRBD2. This CDR3 spans 16 amino acids. V lost 7 bases, J lost 4 bases, and 11 bases stayed unmatched. Germline CDR1 reads ENHRY; CDR2 reads SYGVKD. CDR3 coding DNA: TGTGCCATCACCTCCCCCGGGACTAGCGATTCAGATACGCAGTATTTT. This gives the protein CAITSPGTSDSDTQYF.